This T cell receptor (beta chain) derives from a study of shared clonotypes between healthy human individuals (dated by TCRdb to the early 2020s). Notes on the research overall: The cohort included three men and a couple of women between 18 and 49 years of age. Between about 0.94 and 10 billion PBMCs per donor were obtained by leukapheresis. To estimate repertoire size and how much clonotypes are shared between individuals, the study performed deep sequencing of blood TCR repertoires from a few healthy adults. Libraries were prepared and TCR repertoires were sequenced by different laboratories using diverse techniques, in order to increase sequencing depth and limit assay-specific biases. For each donor, CD4 naive and CD4 memory were each run on three plates, CD8 naive on two plates, and CD8 memory on one plate.

V loses 3 bases of germline sequence and J loses 3 bases, and the interval between the two ends is 17 bases. The CDR3 has 17 amino acids, counting the end cysteine and phenylalanine. The sequence is cut down to CDR3 DNA, 51 bases in frame from base 1. The germline V gene yields MGHRA for CDR1 and YSYEKL for CDR2. Broader findings and caveats from the paper: Rarefaction of sorted-subset datasets indicated incomplete sequencing despite the large sequencing depth. Sampling was restricted to blood, and TCR repertoires in tissues likely differ from the TCR repertoires found in blood. Clonotypes shared by all four sorted-subset donors showed higher generation probabilities than non-shared clonotypes. Sharing across four donors was observed for approximately 4.6% of naive CD4, 3% to 4% of naive CD8, about 2.5% of memory CD4, and roughly 0.43% of memory CD8 clonotypes. Estimated clonotype richness was generally larger for naive than for memory subsets. Pairwise subsampling led to the expectation that sequencing depth would affect the degree of clonotype sharing among donors. The genetic and exposure-history diversity represented was limited by the small number of donors.

Of note for this clone: There is no known antigen for this receptor. Qualities for individual bases were not recorded, and no much larger clone is one base off.

Using the deep immunoSEQ assay, TCR CDR3 regions were amplified from genomic DNA by multiplex PCR. Extracted genomic DNA from each cell subset was distributed evenly across all wells of several immunoSEQ 96-well plates, and each plate was treated as a replicate. Each replicate PCR for sorted subsets received about 210 ng genomic DNA, equal to 30,000 or so T cell genomes. The purified libraries were quantified using a Qubit 3.0 fluorometer, sized with a Bioanalyzer 2100, and then quantified again using the KAPA Library Quantification kit. A separate single-read 150-cycle Illumina NextSeq 550 flow cell was used to sequence each immunoSEQ 96-well plate. Per the source publication's procedure: The immunoSEQ output contained only junctional sequences without quality scores, so filtering could not match that applied to full-length reads. Sequences were annotated with PyIR, a Python wrapper for IgBLAST v1.9, using IMGT germline references to assign V/J genes and CDR3. Any read was removed if the V/J assignment was weak (E-value above 1e-6), the CDR3 was missing, or the read contained stop codons, out-of-frame junctions, or ambiguous translated residues. V3J clonotypes were defined as sequences sharing an identical inferred V gene, J gene, and CDR3 amino acid sequence. Percentage overlap between repertoires was computed as shared unique clonotypes divided by the size of the smaller repertoire. Richness of each repertoire was evaluated using RTK rarefaction, the Chao1 estimator, and Recon v2.1 estimates of unobserved clonotypes. Generation probabilities for all TCRbeta clonotypes obtained by the gDNA method from a handful of donors were computed using OLGA. TCRdb provides this immuneACCESS table in a form limited to in-frame rearrangements. Some clones are lacking; in checked studies, under half of them reflect an unresolved V gene, and why the rest are absent is not known. From that table come the V and J calls and clone size; the DNA was used to work out D and trimming. In this sample the table shows roughly 2.5 million clones, approximately 92% of which occur a single time. 0.14% of the sample comes from the top ten.

The donors were healthy, HIV-negative adults who had no recently reported acute infections or vaccinations. Every donor was a Caucasian adult residing in Nashville, Tennessee, USA. CD4+ T cells were enriched by magnetic negative selection; naive cells were then positively selected on CD45RA, and the negative fraction formed the memory subset. Blood was collected by leukapheresis, and PBMCs were isolated by Ficoll-Histopaque density gradient centrifugation and then cryopreserved in liquid nitrogen vapor phase. Analytical flow cytometry was used to check the purity and quantity of every magnetically sorted T cell population. Genomic DNA was isolated from every sorted fraction and measured by UV absorbance on a Nanodrop 2000c.

The sequenced material came from naive CD4+ T cells sorted from blood. The cell subset or site label for this specimen denotes: CD45RA+ positively selected. This sequence was found in a young man in good health. The sequence is built from TRBV4-1 and TRBJ2-2; the best D guess is TRBD2, with 6 bases matching. The encoded CDR3 is CASSQARAGRDTGELFF. The nucleotide sequence reads TGCGCCAGCAGCCAGGCCAGGGCGGGAAGGGACACCGGGGAGCTGTTTTTT.